The T cell receptor (beta chain) described here comes from a study of blood T cell repertoires in COVID-19. As for the study in general: The study drew acute and convalescent COVID-19 samples from the United States, Italy and Spain. The cDNA or gDNA used as material had been derived from T cells, B-cell-depleted T cells, or PBMCs.

Original data processing: Amplification of reference gene primers was used by the study to estimate nucleated cell counts. The protocol was immunoSEQ multiplex PCR, while the TCRdb copy is restricted to in-frame clones and leaves out a portion. Clone size and the V and J calls come from that table; the DNA yielded D and trimming. The data show 120,000 to 150,000 clones, with approximately 84% seen just once and about 5% held by the top ten. Per the germline V gene, CDR1 is LGHDT and CDR2 is YNNKEL (reference sequence). After removal of 1 base from V and 3 bases from J, the junction contained 5 bases not matched to a gene. CDR3 length: 15 residues. The count of this clone is one.

V gene TRBV3-1 (or the pseudogene TRBV3-2) combines with J gene TRBJ2-5; 7 nucleotides agree with TRBD2. This sequence was found in a human donor in a cohort sampled during active COVID-19. Sequencing was performed on peripheral blood. The CDR3 sequence: CASSQGTSGEETQYF. CDR3 DNA: TGTGCCAGCAGCCAAGGGACTAGTGGGGAAGAGACCCAGTACTTC.